This TCR beta chain was sequenced for a study of chemoradiotherapy in HPV16-positive cancers. Looking at the study overall: Candidate HPV-specific clones and shared TCR motifs came from a couple of HPV16-positive patients.

Study findings and constraints: Functional assays defining HPV-specific T cells used only a couple of HPV16-positive patients. In HPV16-positive patients, HPV-responsive T-cell expansion tracked better recurrence-free survival.

Sequencing was performed with immunoSEQ multiplex PCR; in TCRdb, only in-frame clones are kept and a portion is missing. The sample shows around 30,000 clones, 92% of them seen only once. This clone was detected only a few times. As yet, its antigen is unknown. Germline V gene lookup returns CDR1 SGHTA and CDR2 FQGNSA. The length of the CDR3 is 13 residues. Trimming took off 3 bases at V and 6 bases at J, with 10 bases between the two ends. The chain employs TRBV7-2 and TRBJ2-3; no clear D gene. The specimen was blood, collected from a patient who underwent chemoradiotherapy. The clonotype was recovered from a human donor with HPV-associated anogenital cancer. CDR3 in amino acids: CASSFWVSDTQYF. The CDR3 DNA reads TGTGCCAGCAGCTTCTGGGTTTCGGATACGCAGTATTTT.